The rows below give T cell receptor beta chains drawn from one sample of a study of CD8 T cells in Susac syndrome. MiXCR was run by TCRdb on the immunoSEQ multiplex PCR reads, yielding one entry per CDR3 protein. The table has 130,000 or so distinct CDR3 sequences, around 94% seen once. The sample was CD4+ T cells from PBMCs. Receptors were obtained from a human donor in good health. Each CDR3 is given with its conserved first and last residue. The D gene is left open where the match is weak. Rows give clone size only sometimes, using once, few, many, or a class for an expanded clone.

TRBD2	TRBV20-1	TRBJ2-7	.	TGCAGTGCTCCTGCGTGGGGTAGCGGGATACCGAGCTCCTACGAGCAGTACTTC	CSAPAWGSGIPSSYEQYF
.	TRBV18	TRBJ2-7	.	TGTGCCAGCTCACCACAAGACTCCCAGAATGAGCAGTACTTC	CASSPQDSQNEQYF
.	TRBV20-1	TRBJ2-6	.	TGCAGTGCTAGGGCAGGGGTAGGGGCCAACGTCCTGACTTTC	CSARAGVGANVLTF
.	TRBV5-6	TRBJ2-2	.	TGTGCCAGCAGCCCGTTTACTCTGACCCAGATAAACACCGGGGAGCTGTTTTTT	CASSPFTLTQINTGELFF
.	TRBV20-1	TRBJ2-7	.	TGCAGTGCTATAGTGCCTCATGTCTACGAGCAGTACTTC	CSAIVPHVYEQYF
.	TRBV27	TRBJ1-1	.	TGTGCCAGCAGTTTCCAGGCTGACACTGAAGCTTTCTTT	CASSFQADTEAFF
TRBD2	TRBV6-6	TRBJ2-1	.	TGTGCCAGCACTGTAGCGGGGGGAGACAATGAGCAGTTCTTC	CASTVAGGDNEQFF
TRBD2	TRBV20-1	TRBJ2-4	.	TGCAGTGCTCGGGGGGGGAACGGGCACCGAAAAAACATTCAGTACTTC	CSARGGNGHRKNIQYF
.	TRBV19	TRBJ2-2	once	TGTGCCAGTACCGGGGAGCTCAACACCGGGGAGCTGTTTTTT	CASTGELNTGELFF
.	TRBV5-4	TRBJ2-2	.	TGTGCCAGCAGCTTGGCCCAAAGGACGGACACCGGGGAGCTGTTTTTT	CASSLAQRTDTGELFF
.	TRBV20-1	TRBJ2-7	.	TGCAGTGCTAGAGATCCTAGCCACCACGAGCAGTACTTC	CSARDPSHHEQYF
.	TRBV6-5	TRBJ1-1	once	TGTGCCAGCAGTTACAAGGCTTCCTGGAACACTGAAGCTTTCTTT	CASSYKASWNTEAFF
.	TRBV15	TRBJ2-7	.	TGTGCCACCAGCAGAGTTGTCGCAGGGAGCTCCTACGAGCAGTACTTC	CATSRVVAGSSYEQYF
.	TRBV2	TRBJ1-5	.	TGTGCCAGCAGTAGACACCTCAATCAGCCCCAGCATTTT	CASSRHLNQPQHF
TRBD2	TRBV28	TRBJ2-3	.	TGTGCCAGCAGTGGGGCGGGAGGGCCGAACACAGATACGCAGTATTTT	CASSGAGGPNTDTQYF
TRBD1	TRBV27	TRBJ2-6	.	TGTGCCAGCAGTGGCGGACAGGGGAGATCTGGGGCCAACGTCCTGACTTTC	CASSGGQGRSGANVLTF
.	TRBV12-3/TRBV12-4	TRBJ1-1	.	TGTGCCAGCAGTTTCCTTGGTAGCAAAGCTTTCTTT	CASSFLGSKAFF
.	TRBV5-6	TRBJ1-2	.	TGTGCCAGCAGAAAGGGGTGGTGGCAGCAGAACTATGGCTACACCTTC	CASRKGWWQQNYGYTF
.	TRBV28	TRBJ2-1	.	TGTGCCAGCACCCCCTCAGGGAGGCTGCACAATGAGCAGTTCTTC	CASTPSGRLHNEQFF
.	TRBV24-1	TRBJ2-5	.	TGTGCCACCAGTCCTGCAGGGGTGATGCAAGAGACCCAGTACTTC	CATSPAGVMQETQYF
.	TRBV27	TRBJ1-4	.	TGTGCCAGCAGTCCCGGGGGCCCGGCGGGAAAACTGTTTTTT	CASSPGGPAGKLFF
.	TRBV2	TRBJ2-5	.	TGTGCCAGCAGTGGGGACTTACAAGAGACCCAGTACTTC	CASSGDLQETQYF
.	TRBV24-1	TRBJ2-2	.	TGTGCCACCAGTGCACGGGGGGCGACCGGGGAGCTGTTTTTT	CATSARGATGELFF
.	TRBV9	TRBJ1-3	.	TGTGCCAGCAGCGTAGGGTACGTTGGAAACACCATATATTTT	CASSVGYVGNTIYF
.	TRBV19	TRBJ1-1	.	TGTGCCAGTAGAACCACGGGGGCGAATGAAGCTTTCTTT	CASRTTGANEAFF
.	TRBV10-3	TRBJ2-7	.	TGTGCCATCAGTTCAGGGGACTTAAACGAGCAGTACTTC	CAISSGDLNEQYF
.	TRBV3-1	TRBJ1-2	.	TGTGCCAGCAGCCCTAAATATTCCCAAGGCCGGGACTATGGCTACACCTTC	CASSPKYSQGRDYGYTF